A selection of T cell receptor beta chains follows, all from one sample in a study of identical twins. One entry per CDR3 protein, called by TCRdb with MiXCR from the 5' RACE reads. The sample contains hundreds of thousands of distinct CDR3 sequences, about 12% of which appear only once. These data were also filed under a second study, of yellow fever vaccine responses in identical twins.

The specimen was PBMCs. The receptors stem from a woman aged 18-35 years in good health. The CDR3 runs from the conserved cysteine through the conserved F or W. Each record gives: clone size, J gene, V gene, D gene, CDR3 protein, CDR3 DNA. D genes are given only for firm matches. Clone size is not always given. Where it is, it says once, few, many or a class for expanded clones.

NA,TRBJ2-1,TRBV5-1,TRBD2,CASSLQRTSGGNEQFF,TGCGCCAGCAGCTTACAACGGACTAGCGGGGGGAATGAGCAGTTCTTC
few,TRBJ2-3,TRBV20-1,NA,CSAPMGQDTQYF,TGCAGTGCACCGATGGGGCAAGATACGCAGTATTTT
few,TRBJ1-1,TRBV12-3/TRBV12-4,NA,CASSLRMQGLGTEAFF,TGTGCCAGCAGTTTACGCATGCAGGGGCTGGGCACTGAAGCTTTCTTT
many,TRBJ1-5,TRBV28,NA,CASSSSRGGAFSNQPQHF,TGTGCCAGCAGTTCTTCTAGGGGGGGCGCATTCTCAAATCAGCCCCAGCATTTT
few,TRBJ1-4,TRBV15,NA,CATSRDGGEKLFF,TGTGCCACCAGCAGAGATGGGGGGGAAAAACTGTTTTTT
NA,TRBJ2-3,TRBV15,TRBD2,CATSRWTSGSTDTQYF,TGTGCCACCAGCAGATGGACTAGCGGTAGCACAGATACGCAGTATTTT
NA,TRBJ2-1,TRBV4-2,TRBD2,CASSQISGGDYNEQFF,TGTGCCAGCAGCCAAATTAGCGGGGGGGACTACAATGAGCAGTTCTTC
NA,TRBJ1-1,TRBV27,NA,CASSLRRHWMPEAFF,TGTGCCAGCAGTTTACGACGCCATTGGATGCCTGAAGCTTTCTTT
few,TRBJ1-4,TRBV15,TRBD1,CATSLRRGHIGEKLFF,TGTGCCACCAGCTTGCGTAGGGGGCATATCGGGGAAAAACTGTTTTTT
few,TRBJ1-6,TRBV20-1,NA,CSAETRELVSPLHF,TGCAGTGCTGAAACCAGGGAATTGGTTTCACCCCTCCACTTT
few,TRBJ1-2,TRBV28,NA,CATKDRYNYGYTF,TGTGCCACCAAAGACAGATATAACTATGGCTACACCTTC
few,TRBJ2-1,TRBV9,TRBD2,CASSVAAGGPHEQFF,TGTGCCAGCAGCGTAGCAGCGGGAGGGCCCCATGAGCAGTTCTTC
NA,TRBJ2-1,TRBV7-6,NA,CASSLRSDSYNEQFF,TGTGCCAGCAGCTTAAGGTCAGATTCCTACAATGAGCAGTTCTTC
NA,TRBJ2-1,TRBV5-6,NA,CASSLAELGRGNEQFF,TGTGCCAGCAGCTTGGCCGAATTAGGCAGGGGTAATGAGCAGTTCTTC
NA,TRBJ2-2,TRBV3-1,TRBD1,CASSHTGGSAGELFF,TGTGCCAGCAGCCATACAGGGGGATCGGCCGGGGAGCTGTTTTTT
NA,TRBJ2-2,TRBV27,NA,CASSVVQLGTGELFF,TGTGCCAGCAGCGTAGTACAGTTGGGCACCGGGGAGCTGTTTTTT
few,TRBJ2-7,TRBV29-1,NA,CSAGTYEQYF,TGCAGCGCTGGGACCTACGAGCAGTACTTC
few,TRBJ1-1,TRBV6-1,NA,CASSERPMNTEAFF,TGTGCCAGCAGTGAACGCCCAATGAACACTGAAGCTTTCTTT
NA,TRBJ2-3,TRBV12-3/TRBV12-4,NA,CASSLLGRATQYF,TGTGCCAGCAGTTTGTTGGGCCGGGCTACGCAGTATTTT
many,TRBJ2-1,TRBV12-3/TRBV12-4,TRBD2,CASSFLAGGRNEQFF,TGTGCCAGCAGTTTCCTAGCGGGGGGCAGGAATGAGCAGTTCTTC
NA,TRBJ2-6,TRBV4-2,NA,CASSRTDTPISGANVLTF,TGTGCCAGCAGCCGGACAGATACTCCGATCTCTGGGGCCAACGTCCTGACTTTC
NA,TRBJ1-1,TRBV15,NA,CATSKGRDTEAFF,TGTGCCACCAGCAAAGGCAGGGATACTGAAGCTTTCTTT
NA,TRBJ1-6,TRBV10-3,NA,CAIREQGDGNSPLHF,TGTGCCATCAGGGAACAGGGAGACGGTAATTCACCCCTCCACTTT
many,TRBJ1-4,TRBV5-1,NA,CASSLQSTTNEKLFF,TGCGCCAGCAGTTTACAGAGCACAACTAATGAAAAACTGTTTTTT
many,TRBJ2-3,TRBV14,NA,CASSPTRGITDTQYF,TGTGCCAGCAGCCCTACTAGGGGTATCACAGATACGCAGTATTTT
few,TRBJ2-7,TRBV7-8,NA,CASSLDPGAVYEQYF,TGTGCCAGCAGCTTAGACCCGGGAGCGGTGTACGAGCAGTACTTC
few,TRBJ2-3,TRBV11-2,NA,CASSPRWTGVGTDTQYF,TGTGCCAGCAGCCCTAGGTGGACGGGGGTCGGGACAGATACGCAGTATTTT
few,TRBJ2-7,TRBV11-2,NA,CASTHFGDAYEQYF,TGTGCCAGCACCCATTTTGGGGACGCCTACGAGCAGTACTTC
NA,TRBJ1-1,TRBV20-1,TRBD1,CSAPGTGRHGTEAFF,TGCAGTGCCCCTGGGACAGGACGGCATGGCACTGAAGCTTTCTTT
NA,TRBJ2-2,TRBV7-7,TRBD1,CASRIDRDTGELFF,TGTGCCAGCAGAATCGACAGGGACACCGGGGAGCTGTTTTTT
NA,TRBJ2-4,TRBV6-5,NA,CASSFRGNKNIQYF,TGTGCCAGCAGTTTCCGGGGGAACAAAAACATTCAGTACTTC
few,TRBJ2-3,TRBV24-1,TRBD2,CATSDGGQRGGKTDTQYF,TGTGCCACCAGTGACGGCGGCCAGCGGGGGGGCAAGACAGATACGCAGTATTTT
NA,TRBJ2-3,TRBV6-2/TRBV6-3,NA,CASSSKTADTQYF,TGTGCCAGCAGTTCTAAGACCGCAGATACGCAGTATTTT
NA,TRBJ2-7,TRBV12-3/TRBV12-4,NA,CASSPTRGYEQYF,TGTGCCAGCAGTCCTACCCGGGGCTACGAGCAGTACTTC
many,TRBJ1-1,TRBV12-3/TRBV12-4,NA,CASTPGTEAFF,TGTGCCAGCACCCCGGGGACTGAAGCTTTCTTT